The 29 T cell receptor beta chains below were found in one sample sequenced in a study of CD4 T cells in relation to SARS-CoV-2 and coronaviruses. CD4+ T cells from unexposed donors were obtained before the COVID-19 pandemic (2011-2018). Isolation of CD4+ T cells took place after 10 days in culture. TCRdb's table, derived via immunoSEQ multiplex PCR, lists solely in-frame clones and lacks some. The sample contains about 25,000 clones, 60% to 85% of which appear only once. Antigens for these TCRs are unknown. The sample taken for sequencing was CD4+ T cells from PBMCs, cultured in vitro. All receptors derive from a human donor in good health.

V gene TRBV18 combines with J gene TRBJ2-7; TRBD1 is a possible D gene (6 bases). Germline CDR1 is KGHSH and CDR2 is LQKENI. The CDR3 spans 13 residues. Between the trimmed V and J ends, which lost 3 bases and 5 bases, there was a span of 11 bases. The DNA of the CDR3 is TGTGCCAGCTCACCCCAGGGGCCCAACGAGCAGTACTTC. As protein: CASSPQGPNEQYF.

The chain has TRBV9 and TRBJ2-7; 8 bases are a match to TRBD1. Losses at the gene ends were 3 bases for V and 6 bases for J; bases not matched to a gene: 8. CDR1 and CDR2 from the germline V gene are SGDLS and YYNGEE. CDR3 length equals 14 residues. Here the CDR3 reads CASSGGQGGGEQYF. The CDR3 DNA reads as TGTGCCAGCAGCGGAGGACAGGGCGGTGGCGAGCAGTACTTC.

The genes are TRBV30 and TRBJ1-2; maybe TRBD1 (6 bases). This CDR3 region has 13 residues. V gave up 5 bases and J gave up 2 bases, with 12 bases separating them. Germline CDR1 and CDR2: GTSNPN and SVGIG (reference sequence). CDR3 amino acids: CAWGRGPNYGYTF. In DNA form, the CDR3 reads TGTGCCTGGGGTCGGGGGCCCAACTATGGCTACACCTTC.

Only a few counts were recorded for this clone. The V call is TRBV29-1, the J call TRBJ2-2; TRBD2 matches 9 bases. The CDR3 is made up of 14 amino acids. Per germline, CDR1 SQVTM and CDR2 ANQGSEA. CDR3 coding DNA: TGCAGGTTAAAGGCTAGCGGGGTAGGCGGGGAGCTGTTTTTT. Translated: CRLKASGVGGELFF.

The J gene is TRBJ1-2, the V gene TRBV10-3, with TRBD1 matching over 8 bases. The V gene's germline CDR1 is ENHRY and CDR2 SYGVKD. This CDR3 contains 16 residues. The V and J ends lost 4 bases and 8 bases, in that order; junction bases with no gene match: 15. The CDR3 loop reads CAISASAARTGRGYTF. The DNA for the CDR3 is TGTGCCATCAGTGCCTCCGCAGCGAGGACAGGGCGCGGCTACACCTTC.

This clone was seen once. The chain recombines TRBV7-6 with TRBJ2-3; D is possibly TRBD2 (6 bases). This CDR3 is built from 15 residues. The V and J ends lost 1 base and 1 base respectively, with 9 bases between them. The germline CDR1 and CDR2 sequences are SGHVS and FNYEAQ. CDR3 DNA: TGTGCCAGCAGCTTAGATTGGGGGGGCACAGATACGCAGTATTTT. This codes for CASSLDWGGTDTQYF.

This chain connects TRBV9 to TRBJ1-3; D gene uncertain. The CDR3 loop spans 16 amino acids. Between the trimmed V and J ends, which lost 4 bases and 2 bases, there was a span of 16 bases. Germline CDR1 and CDR2: SGDLS and YYNGEE. In DNA form, the CDR3 reads TGTGCCAGCAGCCTTCGGACGGAAGGCACTGGAAACACCATATATTTT. Amino acids: CASSLRTEGTGNTIYF.

For the CDR3, the DNA is TGTGCCAGCAGCCAAGGTACCCCGAACACTGAAGCTTTCTTT. It encodes CASSQGTPNTEAFF. The gene calls are TRBV4-2 and TRBJ1-1; no definite D call. The CDR3 is 14 amino acids. Trimming left V 1 base short and J 1 base short, with 7 bases between. CDR1 is LGHNA and CDR2 is YNFKEQ in the germline V gene.

This clone was seen just once. The chain carries TRBV6-2 or TRBV6-3 and TRBJ1-5; the match to TRBD1 covers 9 bases. The length of the CDR3 is 15 residues. Germline lookup yields CDR1 MNHEY and CDR2 SVGEGT. V shed 5 bases, J shed 5 bases, and the junction held 7 bases outside the gene matches. The CDR3 loop reads CASSNRDRVYQPQHF. DNA for the CDR3: TGTGCCAGCAGTAACCGGGACAGGGTTTATCAGCCCCAGCATTTT.

This clone was found a few times. The V and J genes are TRBV30 and TRBJ2-3; 8 nucleotides match TRBD1. The CDR3 contains 12 residues. Germline CDR1 and CDR2: GTSNPN and SVGIG (reference sequence). The junction had 5 bases not matched to a gene; V was cut back by 7 bases and J by 5 bases. CDR3 bases: TGTGCCTATACAGGGGGTGGAGATACGCAGTATTTT. Protein product: CAYTGGGDTQYF.

This sequence joins TRBV2 and TRBJ2-5; possible D gene TRBD2, 6 bases. The CDR3 is made up of 14 amino acids. V lost 4 bases and J 4 bases, leaving 13 bases between the germline ends. CDR1 is SNHLY, CDR2 FYNNEI, per germline. The CDR3 region has the DNA TGTGCCAGCAGTGCGGACGGGGGAAGAGAGACCCAGTACTTC. Translation: CASSADGGRETQYF.

The chain has TRBV5-6 and TRBJ2-5, with 8 nucleotides matching TRBD1. Germline V gene data show CDR1 as SGHDT and CDR2 as YYEEEE. Trimming took 3 bases from V and 2 from J; bases not matched to a gene: 9. The CDR3 sequence is 16 residues long. CDR3 nucleotide sequence: TGTGCCAGCAGCTCAACAGGGGGTAGGGGACAAGAGACCCAGTACTTC. Protein: CASSSTGGRGQETQYF.

The rearrangement uses TRBV7-8 and TRBJ2-1; 7 bases match TRBD1. J lost 0 bases, V lost 1 base, and 6 bases had no gene match. CDR3 length: 17 amino acids. Germline values: CDR1 SGHVS, CDR2 FQNEAQ. CDR3 bases: TGTGCCAGCAGCTTAGGGGGGACAGCGAGCTCCTACAATGAGCAGTTCTTC. Amino acid sequence: CASSLGGTASSYNEQFF.

The rearrangement joins TRBV27 to TRBJ2-4, with a weak D call TRBD2 (5 bases). Looked up from germline, CDR1 is MNHEY and CDR2 is SMNVEV (reference sequence). The CDR3 is made up of 16 amino acids. Trimming removed 6 bases from V and 0 bases from J, with 15 bases in between. CDR3 in DNA: TGTGCCAGCAGCCCAGAAAGAGGGTTAGCCAAAAACATTCAGTACTTC. The encoded protein is CASSPERGLAKNIQYF.

The chain employs TRBV7-2 and TRBJ1-4, with D possibly matching TRBD1 (6 bases). Germline CDR1 and CDR2: SGHTA and FQGNSA. V was cut by 4 bases and J by 4 bases, with 19 bases left in between. The CDR3 runs 17 residues. CDR3 in amino acids: CASSSPFRTAYNEKLFF. The CDR3 DNA sequence: TGTGCCAGCAGCTCGCCGTTCCGGACAGCCTATAATGAAAAACTGTTTTTT. The full variable domain, with the rest looked up from reference TRBV7-2 and TRBJ1-4, is GAGVSQSPSNKVTEKGKDVELRCDPISGHTALYWYRQSLGQGLEFLIYFQGNSAPDKSGLPSDRFSAERTGGSVSTLTIQRTQQEDSAVYLCASSSPFRTAYNEKLFFGSGTQLSVL.

The chain recombines TRBV14 with TRBJ2-7, with TRBD2 identical over 10 bases. Germline values: CDR1 SGHDN, CDR2 FVKESK. Germline trimming cut 7 bases from V and 4 bases from J; bases unmatched to any gene: 4. The CDR3 is 13 amino acids. CDR3 bases: TGTGCCAGCAAAGCTAGCGGGGGTTACGAGCAGTACTTC. It codes for CASKASGGYEQYF.

This clone was counted once. The chain's CDR3 is CASSLDRGAKDGYTF. Written as DNA, the CDR3 is TGCGCCAGCAGCTTGGATAGGGGAGCTAAGGATGGCTACACCTTC. V usage is TRBV5-1 and J usage is TRBJ1-2, with D maybe TRBD1 (5 bases). This CDR3 contains 15 residues. Trimming took off 0 bases at V and 6 bases at J, with 15 bases between the two ends. Germline CDR1 SGHRS, CDR2 YFSETQ.

V gene TRBV11-2 combines with J gene TRBJ1-1, with D perhaps matching TRBD1 (6 bases). Germline lookup yields CDR1 SGHAT and CDR2 FQNNGV. CDR3 size: 14 residues. V lost 1 base and J 2 bases, leaving 8 bases between the germline ends. CDR3 amino acids: CASSLGTVNTEAFF. In DNA form, the CDR3 reads TGTGCCAGCAGCTTAGGGACAGTAAACACTGAAGCTTTCTTT.

The CDR3 spells CASSLSGATYEQYF. In nucleotides, the CDR3 is TGTGCCAGCAGCCTTAGCGGGGCGACCTACGAGCAGTACTTC. The chain combines TRBV3-1 (or the pseudogene TRBV3-2) with TRBJ2-7; 8 bases map to TRBD2. This CDR3 has 14 amino acids. CDR1 and CDR2 (germline): LGHDT, YNNKEL (reference sequence). Trimming took 4 bases from V and 2 from J; bases not matched to a gene: 4.

The rearrangement joins TRBV18 to TRBJ1-5, with D uncertain. The CDR3 has 12 residues. From germline, CDR1 is KGHSH and CDR2 LQKENI. V dropped 4 bases and J dropped 3 bases, with 4 bases sitting between them. The CDR3: CASSLPNQPQHF. The CDR3 region has the DNA TGTGCCAGCTCACTTCCCAATCAGCCCCAGCATTTT.

This clone was counted a few times. The chain's CDR3 is CASSWGELLREESDTQYF. CDR3 bases: TGTGCCAGCAGCTGGGGCGAGCTGCTACGGGAGGAATCAGATACGCAGTATTTT. V gene TRBV11-2 combines with J gene TRBJ2-3; 7 bases are a match to TRBD2. Germline values: CDR1 SGHAT, CDR2 FQNNGV. CDR3 size: 18 residues. V trimming: 4 bases; J trimming: 4 bases; junction bases outside the gene matches: 17.

This clone was detected only a few times. The chain is built from TRBV7-7 and TRBJ2-3; 14 nucleotides align to TRBD2. The CDR3 consists of 15 residues. J was trimmed by 7 bases and V by 5 bases; bases with no gene match: 5. CDR1 and CDR2 from the germline V gene are SSHAT and FNYEAQ (reference sequence). The CDR3 region is CASSLGTSGGNTQYF. CDR3 coding DNA: TGTGCCAGCAGCCTCGGGACTAGCGGGGGCAATACGCAGTATTTT.

The chain joins TRBV2 to TRBJ2-5, with 10 nucleotides matching TRBD1. The CDR3 is 15 amino acids. The germline V gene has CDR1 SNHLY and CDR2 FYNNEI. Trimming cost V 4 bases and J 1 base; bases outside gene matches: 3. This CDR3 is CASSGQGAVQETQYF. CDR3 DNA: TGTGCCAGCAGTGGACAGGGGGCCGTCCAAGAGACCCAGTACTTC.

The chain links TRBV29-1 to TRBJ1-2; no definite D call. The CDR3 spans 11 residues. Germline V gene lookup returns CDR1 SQVTM and CDR2 ANQGSEA. Trimming took 3 bases from V and 5 from J, leaving 7 bases between them. CDR3 bases: TGCAGCGTTGACGAAATTTATGGCTACACCTTC. It codes for CSVDEIYGYTF.

The V call is TRBV20-1, the J call TRBJ1-2; D unresolved. This CDR3 is built from 10 residues. Trimming left V 3 bases short and J 10 bases short, with 9 bases between. The germline CDR1 and CDR2 sequences are DFQATT and SNEGSKA (reference sequence). In DNA form, the CDR3 reads TGCAGTGCTAGTAGATCCTCCTACACCTTC. Translation gives CSASRSSYTF.

The rearrangement links TRBV7-2 to TRBJ1-5; no reliable D call. The CDR3 is 14 residues long. With 5 bases removed from V and 3 bases from J, the gap between germline ends came to 11 bases. CDR1 SGHTA and CDR2 FQGNSA come from the germline V gene. The CDR3 DNA reads as TGTGCCAGCAGCCGCGGCCTGACCAATCAGCCCCAGCATTTT. Translation: CASSRGLTNQPQHF.

The V and J genes are TRBV6-1 and TRBJ1-2; no clear D. Deletions cut 3 bases from V and 7 bases from J, with 9 bases between. Per the germline V gene, CDR1 is MNHNS and CDR2 is SASEGT. This CDR3 has 12 amino acids. CDR3 region: CASSEVGSGYTF. CDR3 DNA: TGTGCCAGCAGTGAGGTAGGGTCTGGCTACACCTTC.

CDR3 nucleotide sequence: TGTGCCAGCATCACCCCGGGGGTCCTTAGCACAGATACGCAGTATTTT. Translating gives CASITPGVLSTDTQYF. The chain employs TRBV21-1 and TRBJ2-3; TRBD2 was called by the table and not checked on the DNA. TRBV21-1 is annotated as a pseudogene. The CDR3 has 16 amino acids.

The rearrangement links TRBV27 to TRBJ2-2; D ambiguous. Trimming pared 3 bases from V and 5 bases from J, leaving 4 bases between. The germline V gene has CDR1 MNHEY and CDR2 SMNVEV (reference sequence). The CDR3 runs to 12 residues. CDR3 nucleotide sequence: TGTGCCAGCAGTTTTACAACCGGGGAGCTGTTTTTT. Amino acid sequence: CASSFTTGELFF.